Below, 22 T cell receptor beta chains from the same sample are listed, as sequenced in a study of CD8+CD57+ T cells in acquired aplastic anemia. Patients picked for sequencing had shown CD8+CD57+ cell expansion detected by flow cytometry. Profiling that covered TCR beta VDJ and CDR3 relied on genomic DNA as its template. Each CDR3 protein is one row after TCRdb ran MiXCR on the reads. In the table there are fewer than 200,000 distinct CDR3 sequences, 48% of which are singletons. The sample taken for sequencing was sorted CD4+, CD8+, or CD8+CD57+ T cells (not recorded which) from PBMCs. The receptor set was obtained from a human donor with aplastic anemia.

The chain uses TRBV29-1 and TRBJ2-5, with 8 bases that match TRBD2. Gene TRBJ2-7 matches the end of the DNA better, so the J call may be wrong. This CDR3 has 11 residues. Germline V gives CDR1 SQVTM, CDR2 ANQGSEA. The CDR3 DNA follows: TGCAGCACTTTAGCGGGATACGAGCAGTACTTC. This codes for CSTLAGYEQYF.

The gene calls are TRBV20-1 and TRBJ2-7, with TRBD2 identical over 11 bases. After removal of 6 bases from V and 6 bases from J, the junction contained 7 bases not matched to a gene. The CDR3 contains 13 residues. In germline, CDR1 is DFQATT, CDR2 SNEGSKA (reference sequence). CDR3 protein: CSASSGGASEQYF. The DNA of the CDR3 is TGCAGTGCCAGTAGCGGGGGGGCATCCGAGCAGTACTTC.

Ten or more counts support this clonotype. The chain carries TRBV7-9 and TRBJ2-7; the match to TRBD2 covers 10 bases. This CDR3 has 14 residues. Trimming at V came to 6 bases and at J to 6 bases, leaving 8 bases not matched to a gene. CDR1 is SEHNR and CDR2 is FQNEAQ in the germline V gene (reference sequence). In DNA, the CDR3 is TGTGCCAGCAGTCCAGCGGGGGGGGCTATCGAGCAGTACTTC. Protein: CASSPAGGAIEQYF. The variable domain in full, completed from reference TRBV7-9 and TRBJ2-7, reads DTGVSQNPRHKITKRGQNVTFRCDPISEHNRLYWYRQTLGQGPEFLTYFQNEAQLEKSRLLSDRFSAERPKGSFSTLEIQRTEQGDSAMYLCASSPAGGAIEQYFGPGTRLTVT.

There are many counts of this clonotype. The DNA of the CDR3 is TGCAGTGCTAGAGCCTGGGGAAGGGGTTCTCGCAGCACAGATACGCAGTATTTT. This sequence encodes CSARAWGRGSRSTDTQYF. The J gene is TRBJ2-3, the V gene TRBV20-1; D is perhaps TRBD1 (5 bases). CDR1 is DFQATT, CDR2 SNEGSKA, per germline (reference sequence). The V gene lost 1 base and the J gene lost 0 bases, with 20 bases spanning the gap. The CDR3 consists of 18 residues.

Turning to this clonotype: Given a much more abundant clone one base away, this may be a read error. The chain uses TRBV4-1 and TRBJ2-1, with 10 bases that match TRBD2. With 4 bases clipped from V and 4 bases from J, the junction kept 4 bases outside the gene matches. Per the germline V gene, CDR1 is MGHRA and CDR2 is YSYEKL. CDR3 length: 15 residues. CDR3 in amino acids: CASSRSSGSYNEQFF. As DNA, the CDR3 is TGCGCCAGCAGCCGGTCTAGCGGGAGTTACAATGAGCAGTTCTTC.

This clonotype has at least ten counts. The chain uses TRBV9 and TRBJ1-3, with a possible D match to TRBD1 (5 bases). V shed 5 bases and J shed 4 bases, with 22 bases lying between them. CDR3 length: 17 amino acids. The germline V gene encodes CDR1 SGDLS and CDR2 YYNGEE. DNA of the CDR3: TGTGCCAGCAGTGGCCCTTCCGCAGGGTCTGGAGGAAACACCATATATTTT. Amino acids: CASSGPSAGSGGNTIYF.

This clonotype was counted many times. V gene TRBV7-9 combines with J gene TRBJ1-5, with 7 positions matching TRBD1. Losses at the gene ends were 5 bases for V and 2 bases for J; bases not matched to a gene: 3. Germline V gives CDR1 SEHNR, CDR2 FQNEAQ (reference sequence). CDR3 length: 14 residues. This CDR3 reads CASSRGGGNQPQHF. The CDR3 nucleotides read TGTGCCAGCAGCCGAGGGGGCGGCAATCAGCCCCAGCATTTT. The full variable domain, with the rest looked up from reference TRBV7-9 and TRBJ1-5, is DTGVSQNPRHKITKRGQNVTFRCDPISEHNRLYWYRQTLGQGPEFLTYFQNEAQLEKSRLLSDRFSAERPKGSFSTLEIQRTEQGDSAMYLCASSRGGGNQPQHFGDGTRLSIL.

This clonotype has ten or more counts. J is TRBJ1-4 and V is TRBV4-1; D gene uncertain. The CDR3 length is 13 residues. CDR1 is MGHRA and CDR2 is YSYEKL in the germline V gene. Trimming pared 7 bases from V and 13 bases from J, leaving 19 bases between. CDR3 amino acids: CASTWTVGEVLFF. The CDR3 coding sequence is TGCGCCAGCACCTGGACTGTCGGGGAGGTACTGTTTTTT.

J is TRBJ1-2 and V is TRBV20-1; no reliable D call. V lost 6 bases and J lost 4, with 18 bases in between. There are 14 residues in the CDR3. Germline CDR1 reads DFQATT; CDR2 reads SNEGSKA (reference sequence). In nucleotides, the CDR3 is TGCAGTGCAACGGGGTCCTCTGAGGGCTATGGCTACACCTTC. Translating gives CSATGSSEGYGYTF.

The V gene is TRBV24-1, the J gene TRBJ2-7; the match to TRBD2 covers 7 bases. Unmatched junction bases numbered 5, after V lost 4 bases and J lost 3 bases. CDR3 length equals 14 residues. CDR1 is KGHDR and CDR2 is SFDVKD in the germline V gene. CDR3 DNA: TGTGCCACCAGTGACACGACTAGCATCTACGAGCAGTACTTC. Its protein product is CATSDTTSIYEQYF.

CDR3 loop: CASGETGYDIDTQYF. In DNA, the CDR3 is TGTGCCAGCGGAGAAACAGGGTATGATATAGATACGCAGTATTTT. The chain combines TRBV5-5 with TRBJ2-3; TRBD1 is a possible D gene (6 bases). This CDR3 region has 15 residues. Trimming pared 7 bases from V and 5 bases from J, leaving 20 bases between. CDR1 SGHKS and CDR2 YYEKEE come from the germline V gene (reference sequence). Variable domain in full (rest from reference TRBV5-5 and TRBJ2-3): DAGVTQSPTHLIKTRGQQVTLRCSPISGHKSVSWYQQVLGQGPQFIFQYYEKEERGRGNFPDRFSARQFPNYSSELNVNALLLGDSALYLCASGETGYDIDTQYFGPGTRLTVL.

This chain connects TRBV7-8 to TRBJ2-7; 7 nucleotides match TRBD2. The CDR3 extends over 13 amino acids. The germline CDR1 and CDR2 sequences are SGHVS and FQNEAQ. Trimming at V came to 4 bases and at J to 3 bases, leaving 3 bases not matched to a gene. CDR3 coding DNA: TGTGCCAGCAGCTGGGGGGGGAGCTACGAGCAGTACTTC. This codes for CASSWGGSYEQYF.

This rearrangement joins TRBV5-1 to TRBJ1-6; 9 nucleotides agree with TRBD1. Germline CDR1 SGHRS, CDR2 YFSETQ. The CDR3 has 17 residues. V trimming: 2 bases; J trimming: 8 bases; junction bases outside the gene matches: 11. The DNA of the CDR3 is TGCGCCAGCAGCTTTGGCGAGCCGGGACAGGGTGATTCACCCCTCCACTTT. It yields the protein CASSFGEPGQGDSPLHF.

This clonotype was counted many times. The rearrangement uses TRBV5-1 and TRBJ2-1, with 8 nucleotides matching TRBD2. The germline V gene has CDR1 SGHRS and CDR2 YFSETQ. This CDR3 is 14 amino acids long. Unmatched junction bases numbered 8, after V lost 6 bases and J lost 6 bases. The DNA of the CDR3 is TGCGCCAGCACCGGGGGGGTAGGGGCCAATGAGCAGTTCTTC. This sequence encodes CASTGGVGANEQFF.

The V gene is TRBV19, the J gene TRBJ2-7, with TRBD2 matching over 7 bases. CDR1 and CDR2 (germline): LNHDA, SQIVND (reference sequence). This CDR3 region has 13 residues. With 3 bases clipped from V and 4 bases from J, the junction kept 3 bases outside the gene matches. The CDR3 reads CASSISGRYEQYF. The CDR3 DNA is TGTGCCAGTAGTATCTCCGGGAGGTACGAGCAGTACTTC.

The rearrangement uses TRBV24-1 and TRBJ1-2; 8 positions match TRBD1. After removal of 5 bases from V and 7 bases from J, the junction contained 5 bases not matched to a gene. Looked up from germline, CDR1 is KGHDR and CDR2 is SFDVKD. CDR3 size: 13 residues. For the CDR3, the DNA is TGTGCCACCAGTGCAGCACAGGGGGGTGGCTACACCTTC. Residues: CATSAAQGGGYTF.

This clonotype came up many times. The chain has TRBV19 and TRBJ1-3; maybe TRBD1 (5 bases). Per the germline V gene, CDR1 is LNHDA and CDR2 is SQIVND (reference sequence). CDR3 size: 14 residues. V lost 3 bases to trimming and J lost 4 bases, with 10 bases between them. The CDR3 nucleotides read TGTGCCAGTAGTATCCCAGGGATCGGAAACACCATATATTTT. It is translated as CASSIPGIGNTIYF.

V is TRBV14 and J is TRBJ2-5; a possible D gene is TRBD2 (5 bases). CDR1 is SGHDN and CDR2 is FVKESK in the germline V gene. The CDR3 covers 14 residues. Trimming removed 1 base from V and 2 bases from J, with 8 bases in between. CDR3 DNA: TGTGCCAGCAGCCAAGTAGGAGGACAAGAGACCCAGTACTTC. This encodes CASSQVGGQETQYF.

This clonotype was seen repeatedly, ten times or more. This chain uses TRBV28 with TRBJ1-1; D gene uncertain. The CDR3 is made up of 14 amino acids. Trimming cost V 1 base and J 1 base, with 7 bases left between them. Germline loops: CDR1 MDHEN, CDR2 SYDVKM. The CDR3: CASSLFAQNTEAFF. The CDR3 DNA is TGTGCCAGCAGTTTATTTGCACAGAACACTGAAGCTTTCTTT.

The CDR3 reads CASSLGGGRLDTQYF. CDR3 DNA: TGTGCCAGCAGCTTAGGGGGGGGCCGCTTGGATACGCAGTATTTT. V and J are TRBV11-2 and TRBJ2-3, with a possible D match to TRBD2 (7 bases). In germline, CDR1 is SGHAT, CDR2 FQNNGV. CDR3 length equals 15 residues. The V end was cut by 1 base, the J end by 6 bases, with 14 bases between.

V gene TRBV7-6 combines with J gene TRBJ1-6; the D gene is possibly TRBD1 (5 bases). The CDR3 has 15 residues. Trimming took off 2 bases at V and 7 bases at J, with 12 bases between the two ends. Germline V lookup: CDR1 SGHVS, CDR2 FNYEAQ. The CDR3 sequence: CASSLHQGGNSPLHF. DNA for the CDR3: TGTGCCAGCAGCTTACACCAGGGAGGAAATTCACCCCTCCACTTT.

This clonotype turned up a few times. The DNA of the CDR3 is TGCAGTGCTAGAACCGGGACTAGCGGAGATACGCAGTATTTT. It yields the protein CSARTGTSGDTQYF. The chain links TRBV20-1 to TRBJ2-3; 11 bases match TRBD2. The CDR3 loop spans 14 amino acids. The germline gives CDR1 DFQATT, CDR2 SNEGSKA (reference sequence). The ends lost 2 bases at V and 5 bases at J; junction bases unmatched: 3.